These 28 T cell receptor beta chains originate from one sample sequenced in a study of response to subunit inactivated influenza vaccine. TCRdb re-called the RT-PCR reads through MiXCR, storing one row per CDR3 protein. This sample has about 570,000 distinct CDR3 sequences; about 11% occur once, and the top ten carry around 10%. The same data also contributed to another study, on T cells expressing NK-cell markers. As that report states: UMI-tagged 5'RACE template switching yielded the TCR beta cDNA.

Here the sequenced sample was PBMCs from blood, taken on the day of vaccination. The receptors here all came from a man aged 50 or older who received an inactivated influenza vaccine.

This chain joins TRBV13 and TRBJ2-7; D is unresolved. This CDR3 has 12 residues. Trimming stripped 6 bases from V and 5 bases from J, with 11 bases between. Germline assignment: CDR1 PRHDT and CDR2 FYEKMQ (reference sequence). CDR3 bases: TGTGCCAGCAGTCGCCAGGATAACGAGCAGTACTTC. Amino acid sequence: CASSRQDNEQYF.

This clonotype was found a few times. This chain joins TRBV4-3 and TRBJ2-1; no clear D. Germline assignment: CDR1 LGHNA and CDR2 YSLEER. This CDR3 has 13 residues. Trimming pared 1 base from V and 7 bases from J, leaving 8 bases between. The CDR3 bases are TGCGCCAGCAGCCAAGGGCCCTCAAATGAGCAGTTCTTC. Its protein is CASSQGPSNEQFF.

This clonotype was detected only a few times. The V gene is TRBV6-1, the J gene TRBJ2-1, with D perhaps matching TRBD1 (5 bases). Between the trimmed V and J ends, which lost 9 bases and 5 bases, there was a span of 17 bases. The CDR3 loop spans 14 amino acids. Germline-derived CDR1 and CDR2 are MNHNS and SASEGT. The CDR3 loop is CARWGNVRDNEQFF. The CDR3 region has the DNA TGTGCCAGATGGGGTAACGTCAGGGACAATGAGCAGTTCTTC.

The rearrangement joins TRBV28 to TRBJ2-3; no clear D. Germline loops: CDR1 MDHEN, CDR2 SYDVKM. Trimming left V 4 bases short and J 9 bases short, with 14 bases between. CDR3 size: 13 residues. This chain's CDR3 is CASSSEIPRTQYF. The CDR3 nucleotides read TGTGCCAGCAGTTCCGAAATCCCCAGAACGCAGTATTTT. Variable domain in full (rest from reference TRBV28 and TRBJ2-3): DVKVTQSSRYLVKRTGEKVFLECVQDMDHENMFWYRQDPGLGLRLIYFSYDVKMKEKGDIPEGYSVSREKKERFSLILESASTNQTSMYLCASSSEIPRTQYFGPGTRLTVL.

The V call is TRBV11-3, the J call TRBJ2-3, with D unclear. Germline CDR1 SGHNT, CDR2 YENEEA. V was shortened by 5 bases and J by 5 bases, with 8 bases between the two germline ends. This CDR3 is 12 amino acids long. CDR3 DNA: TGTGCCAGCAGCCAAAACAGAGATACGCAGTATTTT. Its protein product is CASSQNRDTQYF.

This clonotype was seen ten or more times. The chain couples TRBV28 to TRBJ2-1, with no clear D. V was clipped by 2 bases and J by 9 bases, with 11 bases between them. Per germline, CDR1 MDHEN and CDR2 SYDVKM. The CDR3 totals 13 residues. The DNA for the CDR3 is TGTGCCAGCAGTTTAAAGGCCCAGCCTGAGCAGTTCTTC. As protein: CASSLKAQPEQFF.

This clonotype was seen only a few times. The chain links TRBV29-1 to TRBJ2-1; D is possibly TRBD1 (5 bases). V was trimmed by 3 bases and J by 5 bases, leaving 8 bases between them. The CDR3 covers 12 residues. The germline V gene has CDR1 SQVTM and CDR2 ANQGSEA. CDR3 residues: CSVEAGHNEQFF. CDR3 bases: TGCAGCGTTGAGGCAGGGCACAATGAGCAGTTCTTC.

The chain joins TRBV29-1 to TRBJ2-3, with no clear D. V was cut by 7 bases and J by 2 bases, with 13 bases left in between. The CDR3 has 13 residues. The germline CDR1 and CDR2 sequences are SQVTM and ANQGSEA. The CDR3 bases are TGCAGCGCAAAGACTGGATCCACAGATACGCAGTATTTT. This gives the protein CSAKTGSTDTQYF.

The genes are TRBV19 and TRBJ2-7; TRBD2 aligns across 8 bases. Losses at the gene ends were 5 bases for V and 4 bases for J; bases not matched to a gene: 7. Germline V gene sequence: CDR1 LNHDA, CDR2 SQIVND (reference sequence). This CDR3 spans 14 amino acids. CDR3 nucleotide sequence: TGTGCCAGTAGTGCCGGGACTAGTCGGTACGAGCAGTACTTC. Amino acids: CASSAGTSRYEQYF.

This clonotype was seen a few times. The chain employs TRBV5-1 and TRBJ2-3; weak D call: TRBD2 (6 bases). CDR1 SGHRS and CDR2 YFSETQ come from the germline V gene. The CDR3 length is 9 residues. CDR3 in amino acids: CAMRGTQYF. CDR3 sequence (DNA): TGCGCAATGCGGGGTACGCAGTATTTT.

In this sample, this clonotype turned up a few times. This chain joins TRBV4-2 and TRBJ2-5; D uncertain. CDR1 LGHNA and CDR2 YNFKEQ come from the germline V gene. The CDR3 loop spans 14 amino acids. V gave up 0 bases and J gave up 4 bases, with 9 bases separating them. The CDR3 reads CASSQEPSSETQYF. DNA of the CDR3: TGTGCCAGCAGCCAAGAACCTAGTTCAGAGACCCAGTACTTC.

The V and J genes are TRBV7-2 and TRBJ2-1, with a possible D match to TRBD2 (6 bases). The CDR3 is 17 residues long. CDR1 SGHTA and CDR2 FQGNSA come from the germline V gene. V shed 0 bases and J shed 3 bases, with 15 bases lying between them. The CDR3 region has the DNA TGTGCCAGCAGCTTAGCGGTTGGACCCGGGGGCTACAATGAGCAGTTCTTC. It translates to CASSLAVGPGGYNEQFF.

The genes are TRBV5-6 and TRBJ2-7, with D perhaps TRBD2 (5 bases). CDR1 SGHDT and CDR2 YYEEEE come from the germline V gene. V lost 2 bases and J lost 6, with 18 bases in between. This CDR3 has 15 amino acids. The CDR3 DNA sequence: TGTGCCAGCAGCTTTGTGGGAGCGTCCGCCTCCGAGCAGTACTTC. Translating gives CASSFVGASASEQYF.

This clonotype came up many times. The chain links TRBV28 to TRBJ1-6; possible D gene TRBD1, 6 bases. Germline loops: CDR1 MDHEN, CDR2 SYDVKM. CDR3 size: 14 residues. Deletions cut 3 bases from V and 5 bases from J, with 8 bases between. The CDR3 nucleotides are TGTGCCAGCAGTTTCAGGACAGATAATTCACCCCTCCACTTT. Protein sequence: CASSFRTDNSPLHF. The entire variable domain, with the rest obtained from reference TRBV28 and TRBJ1-6, is as follows: DVKVTQSSRYLVKRTGEKVFLECVQDMDHENMFWYRQDPGLGLRLIYFSYDVKMKEKGDIPEGYSVSREKKERFSLILESASTNQTSMYLCASSFRTDNSPLHFGNGTRLTVT.

This chain joins TRBV20-1 and TRBJ2-3, with D tentatively TRBD2 (6 bases). CDR3 length equals 16 residues. The germline CDR1 and CDR2 sequences are DFQATT and SNEGSKA (reference sequence). V gave up 5 bases and J gave up 0 bases, with 18 bases separating them. Here the CDR3 DNA reads TGCAGTGCTTTAAAGGGGACTGGGGCTAGCACAGATACGCAGTATTTT. Its translation is CSALKGTGASTDTQYF.

The rearrangement links TRBV4-1 to TRBJ1-5; D uncertain. CDR3 length: 16 amino acids. The V end was cut by 3 bases, the J end by 1 base, with 13 bases between. CDR1 and CDR2 (germline): MGHRA, YSYEKL. CDR3 in amino acids: CASSQAQIRSNQPQHF. The CDR3 DNA follows: TGCGCCAGCAGCCAGGCTCAAATCCGGAGCAATCAGCCCCAGCATTTT.

This clonotype was detected a few times. The chain links TRBV10-3 to TRBJ1-2; 9 nucleotides match TRBD1. V was pared by 4 bases and J by 7 bases, with 7 bases of the junction left unmatched. There are 14 residues in the CDR3. Germline lookup yields CDR1 ENHRY and CDR2 SYGVKD. Here the CDR3 reads CAISGRDREFGYTF. Written as DNA, the CDR3 is TGTGCCATCAGTGGAAGGGACAGGGAGTTTGGCTACACCTTC.

The chain couples TRBV7-9 to TRBJ2-3, with 7 bases fitting TRBD1. V trimming: 6 bases; J trimming: 2 bases; junction bases outside the gene matches: 11. CDR3 size: 16 residues. In germline, CDR1 is SEHNR, CDR2 FQNEAQ (reference sequence). CDR3 in amino acids: CASSPLKGADTDTQYF. For the CDR3, the DNA is TGTGCCAGCAGTCCTCTAAAGGGGGCTGACACAGATACGCAGTATTTT.

The chain has TRBV20-1 and TRBJ2-7, with D unclear. CDR1 is DFQATT and CDR2 is SNEGSKA in the germline V gene (reference sequence). This CDR3 is built from 15 residues. Trimming cost V 1 base and J 0 bases, with 13 bases left between them. In DNA form, the CDR3 reads TGCAGTGCTAGAGTAGGGCGCCGAAGCTCCTACGAGCAGTACTTC. It translates to CSARVGRRSSYEQYF.

V gene TRBV11-2 combines with J gene TRBJ2-1; a possible D gene is TRBD2 (5 bases). Between the trimmed V and J ends, which lost 5 bases and 0 bases, there was a span of 11 bases. The CDR3 runs to 15 residues. CDR1 SGHAT and CDR2 FQNNGV come from the germline V gene. CDR3 in amino acids: CASSDSENSYNEQFF. The DNA for the CDR3 is TGTGCCAGCAGCGATAGCGAAAACTCCTACAATGAGCAGTTCTTC. Drawing the rest from reference TRBV11-2 and TRBJ2-1, the complete variable domain is EAGVAQSPRYKIIEKRQSVAFWCNPISGHATLYWYQQILGQGPKLLIQFQNNGVVDDSQLPKDRFSAERLKGVDSTLKIQPAKLEDSAVYLCASSDSENSYNEQFFGPGTRLTVL.

V and J are TRBV20-1 and TRBJ2-1, with D perhaps matching TRBD2 (6 bases). Germline V gene lookup returns CDR1 DFQATT and CDR2 SNEGSKA (reference sequence). Trimming removed 3 bases from V and 0 bases from J, with 9 bases in between. The CDR3 covers 14 residues. CDR3 nucleotide sequence: TGCAGTGCTAGTGACGGGAGCTCCTACAATGAGCAGTTCTTC. Translation gives CSASDGSSYNEQFF.

Only a few counts were recorded for this clonotype. This chain joins TRBV18 and TRBJ2-1; D is uncertain. The V gene lost 0 bases and the J gene lost 8 bases, with 8 bases spanning the gap. Germline assignment: CDR1 KGHSH and CDR2 LQKENI. The CDR3 runs to 13 residues. For the CDR3, the DNA is TGTGCCAGCTCACCACCGGAAGGCTATGAGCAGTTCTTC. It is translated as CASSPPEGYEQFF.

In DNA, the CDR3 is TGTGCCAGCAGTTTAGTTTCGGGGAAAGAGACCCAGTACTTC. Translated, it gives CASSLVSGKETQYF. The chain employs TRBV28 and TRBJ2-5, with a weak D call TRBD2 (5 bases). The CDR3 contains 14 residues. Looked up from germline, CDR1 is MDHEN and CDR2 is SYDVKM. V was trimmed by 2 bases and J by 3 bases, leaving 10 bases between them.

This clonotype appeared a few times. The chain joins TRBV11-2 to TRBJ2-3, with 7 nucleotides matching TRBD2. Germline V lookup: CDR1 SGHAT, CDR2 FQNNGV. The ends lost 5 bases at V and 0 bases at J; junction bases unmatched: 14. The CDR3 runs to 18 residues. As DNA, the CDR3 is TGTGCCAGCAGCAGAAGCGGGGTGGGAAGTCCTAGCACAGATACGCAGTATTTT. Its translation is CASSRSGVGSPSTDTQYF.

This clonotype was seen a handful of times. The CDR3 here is CASSHQGAGYGYTF. DNA of the CDR3: TGTGCCAGCAGCCACCAGGGGGCCGGCTATGGCTACACCTTC. This chain joins TRBV7-2 and TRBJ1-2, with TRBD1 identical over 8 bases. The germline gives CDR1 SGHTA, CDR2 FQGNSA. V trimming: 5 bases; J trimming: 4 bases; junction bases outside the gene matches: 6. The CDR3 totals 14 residues.

This clonotype was seen a handful of times. V gene TRBV24-1 combines with J gene TRBJ1-5; 7 nucleotides agree with TRBD1. The ends lost 9 bases at V and 5 bases at J; junction bases unmatched: 9. The CDR3 is made up of 14 amino acids. Germline lookup yields CDR1 KGHDR and CDR2 SFDVKD. This CDR3 reads CATSDRVRDQPQHF. In DNA form, the CDR3 reads TGTGCCACCTCAGACAGGGTAAGGGATCAGCCCCAGCATTTT.

This clonotype was seen more than once but under ten times. V gene TRBV4-2 combines with J gene TRBJ1-5, with no clear D. The CDR3 is 15 residues long. V was cut by 0 bases and J by 1 base, with 7 bases left in between. Germline V CDR1 and CDR2: LGHNA, YNFKEQ. The CDR3 here is CASSQEWASNQPQHF. The CDR3 nucleotides are TGTGCCAGCAGCCAAGAATGGGCCAGCAATCAGCCCCAGCATTTT.

Only a few counts were recorded for this clonotype. The V and J genes are TRBV3-1 and TRBJ1-5, with 7 positions matching TRBD1. CDR3 length: 17 residues. Germline-derived CDR1 and CDR2 are LGHDT and YNNKEL (reference sequence). V shed 0 bases and J 9 bases; nucleotides not matched to a gene: 14. CDR3: CASSQDYGGGARVPQHF. Written as DNA, the CDR3 is TGTGCCAGCAGCCAAGATTACGGAGGGGGCGCGAGGGTGCCCCAGCATTTT.